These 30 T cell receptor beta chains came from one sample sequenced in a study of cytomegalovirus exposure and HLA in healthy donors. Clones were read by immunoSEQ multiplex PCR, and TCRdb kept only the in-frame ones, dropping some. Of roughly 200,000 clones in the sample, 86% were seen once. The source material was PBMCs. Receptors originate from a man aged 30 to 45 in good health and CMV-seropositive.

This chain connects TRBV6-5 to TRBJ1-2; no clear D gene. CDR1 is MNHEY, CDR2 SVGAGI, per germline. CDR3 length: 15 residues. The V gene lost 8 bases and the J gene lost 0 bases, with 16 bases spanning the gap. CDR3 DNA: TGTGCCAGCGGCCGGGGATCGACGGCTAACTATGGCTACACCTTC. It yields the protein CASGRGSTANYGYTF.

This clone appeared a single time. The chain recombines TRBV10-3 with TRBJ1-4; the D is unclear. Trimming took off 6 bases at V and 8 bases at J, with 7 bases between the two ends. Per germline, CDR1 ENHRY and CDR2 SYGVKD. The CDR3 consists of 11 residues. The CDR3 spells CAIRVEEKLFF. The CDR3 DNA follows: TGTGCCATCAGGGTTGAGGAAAAACTGTTTTTT.

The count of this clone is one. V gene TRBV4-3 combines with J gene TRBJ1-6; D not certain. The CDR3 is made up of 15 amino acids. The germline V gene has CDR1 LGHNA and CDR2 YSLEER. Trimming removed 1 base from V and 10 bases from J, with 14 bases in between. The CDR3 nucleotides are TGCGCCAGCAGCCAAGGACGGGGAATCGGATCACCCCTCCACTTT. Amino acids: CASSQGRGIGSPLHF.

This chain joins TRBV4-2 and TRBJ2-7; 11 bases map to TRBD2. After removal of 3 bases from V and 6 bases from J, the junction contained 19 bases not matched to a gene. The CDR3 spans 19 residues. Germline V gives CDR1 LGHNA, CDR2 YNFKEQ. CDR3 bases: TGTGCCAGCAGCCAGGGTAGCGGGAGGGACCTGCTATCTGGGGGCGAGCAGTACTTC. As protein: CASSQGSGRDLLSGGEQYF.

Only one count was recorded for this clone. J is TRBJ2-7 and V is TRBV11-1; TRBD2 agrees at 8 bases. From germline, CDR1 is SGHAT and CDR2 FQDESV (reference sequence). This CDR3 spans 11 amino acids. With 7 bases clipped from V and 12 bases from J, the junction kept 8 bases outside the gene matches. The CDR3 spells CASTEGLVLYF. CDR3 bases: TGTGCCAGCACCGAGGGACTAGTTTTGTACTTC.

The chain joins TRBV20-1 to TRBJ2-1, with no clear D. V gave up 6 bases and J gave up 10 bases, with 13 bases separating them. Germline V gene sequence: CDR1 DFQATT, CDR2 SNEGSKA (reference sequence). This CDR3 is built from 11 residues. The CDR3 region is CSALMTPEQFF. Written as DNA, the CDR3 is TGCAGTGCGCTTATGACTCCCGAGCAGTTCTTC.

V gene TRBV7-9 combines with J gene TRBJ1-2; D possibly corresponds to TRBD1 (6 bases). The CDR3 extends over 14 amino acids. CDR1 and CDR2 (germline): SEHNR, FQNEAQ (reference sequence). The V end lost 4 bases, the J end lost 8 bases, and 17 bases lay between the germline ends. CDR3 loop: CASSSGQLPLGYTF. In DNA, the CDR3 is TGTGCCAGCAGCTCAGGACAGCTCCCGCTCGGCTACACCTTC.

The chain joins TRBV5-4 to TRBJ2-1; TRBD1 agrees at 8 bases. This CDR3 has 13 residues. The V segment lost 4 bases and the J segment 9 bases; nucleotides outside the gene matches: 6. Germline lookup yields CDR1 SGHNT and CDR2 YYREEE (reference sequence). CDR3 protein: CASSQGQGGEQFF. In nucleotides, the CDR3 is TGTGCCAGCAGCCAAGGACAGGGTGGTGAGCAGTTCTTC. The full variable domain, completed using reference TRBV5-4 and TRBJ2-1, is ETGVTQSPTHLIKTRGQQVTLRCSSQSGHNTVSWYQQALGQGPQFIFQYYREEENGRGNFPPRFSGLQFPNYSSELNVNALELDDSALYLCASSQGQGGEQFFGPGTRLTVL.

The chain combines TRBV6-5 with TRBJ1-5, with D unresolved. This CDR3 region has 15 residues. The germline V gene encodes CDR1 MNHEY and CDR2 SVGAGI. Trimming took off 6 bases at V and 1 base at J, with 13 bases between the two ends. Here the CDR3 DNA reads TGTGCCAGCAGGCCGTCGGCAGCCAGCAATCAGCCCCAGCATTTT. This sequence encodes CASRPSAASNQPQHF.

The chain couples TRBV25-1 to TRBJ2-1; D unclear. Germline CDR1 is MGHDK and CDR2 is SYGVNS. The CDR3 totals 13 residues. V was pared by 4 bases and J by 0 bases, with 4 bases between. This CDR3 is CASSGPSYNEQFF. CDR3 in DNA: TGTGCCAGCAGTGGGCCCTCCTACAATGAGCAGTTCTTC.

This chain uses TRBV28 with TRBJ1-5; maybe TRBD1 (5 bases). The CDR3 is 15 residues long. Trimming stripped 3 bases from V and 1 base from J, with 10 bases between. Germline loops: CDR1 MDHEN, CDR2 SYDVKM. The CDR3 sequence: CASSLEGRSNQPQHF. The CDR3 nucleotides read TGTGCCAGCAGTTTGGAGGGGAGGAGCAATCAGCCCCAGCATTTT.

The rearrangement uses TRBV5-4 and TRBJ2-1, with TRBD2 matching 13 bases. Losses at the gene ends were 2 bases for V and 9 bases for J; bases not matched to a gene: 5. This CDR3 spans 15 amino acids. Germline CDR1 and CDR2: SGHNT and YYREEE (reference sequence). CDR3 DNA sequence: TGTGCCAGCAGCTTAGAGACTAGCGGGAGGACTGAGCAGTTCTTC. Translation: CASSLETSGRTEQFF.

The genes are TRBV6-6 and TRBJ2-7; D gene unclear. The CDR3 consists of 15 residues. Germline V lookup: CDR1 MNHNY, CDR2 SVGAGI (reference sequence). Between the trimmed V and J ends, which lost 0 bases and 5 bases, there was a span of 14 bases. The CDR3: CASSYSSRHVDEQYF. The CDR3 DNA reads TGTGCCAGCAGTTACTCGTCTCGGCATGTCGACGAGCAGTACTTC.

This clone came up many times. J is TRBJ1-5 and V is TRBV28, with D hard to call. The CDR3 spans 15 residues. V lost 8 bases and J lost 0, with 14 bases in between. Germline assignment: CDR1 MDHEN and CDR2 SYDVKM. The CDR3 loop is CASLPTVNSNQPQHF. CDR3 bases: TGTGCCAGCCTCCCGACGGTTAATAGCAATCAGCCCCAGCATTTT.

The CDR3 is CASSLEFRPYEQYF. CDR3 nucleotides: TGTGCCAGCAGCTTAGAGTTTAGACCCTACGAGCAGTACTTC. The rearrangement uses TRBV7-2 and TRBJ2-7; D gene ambiguous. Germline CDR1 reads SGHTA; CDR2 reads FQGNSA. The CDR3 covers 14 residues. Deletions cut 1 base from V and 2 bases from J, with 9 bases between. The entire variable domain, with the rest obtained from reference TRBV7-2 and TRBJ2-7, is as follows: GAGVSQSPSNKVTEKGKDVELRCDPISGHTALYWYRQSLGQGLEFLIYFQGNSAPDKSGLPSDRFSAERTGGSVSTLTIQRTQQEDSAVYLCASSLEFRPYEQYFGPGTRLTVT.

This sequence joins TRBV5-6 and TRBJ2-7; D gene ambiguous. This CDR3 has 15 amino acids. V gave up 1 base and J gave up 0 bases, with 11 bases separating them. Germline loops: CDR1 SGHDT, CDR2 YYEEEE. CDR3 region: CASSLSPLSSYEQYF. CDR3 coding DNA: TGTGCCAGCAGCTTGTCCCCACTCAGCTCCTACGAGCAGTACTTC.

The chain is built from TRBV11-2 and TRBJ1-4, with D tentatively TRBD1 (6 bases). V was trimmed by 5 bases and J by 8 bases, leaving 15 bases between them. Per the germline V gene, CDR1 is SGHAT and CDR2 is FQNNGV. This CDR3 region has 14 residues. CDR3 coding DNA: TGTGCCAGCAGCCTTTCCCCAGGGACAGAAAAACTGTTTTTT. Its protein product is CASSLSPGTEKLFF.

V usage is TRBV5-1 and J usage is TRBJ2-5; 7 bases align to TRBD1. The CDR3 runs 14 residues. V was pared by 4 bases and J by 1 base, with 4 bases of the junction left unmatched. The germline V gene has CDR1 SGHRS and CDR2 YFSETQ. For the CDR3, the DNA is TGCGCCAGCAGCCCCCGGGACAGCCAAGAGACCCAGTACTTC. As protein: CASSPRDSQETQYF.

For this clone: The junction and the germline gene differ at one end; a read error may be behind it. CDR3 in DNA: TGTGCTAGCAGCTTAGGCAGGGCCGACTCTGGAAACACCATATATTTT. Translated, it gives CASSLGRADSGNTIYF. The V call is TRBV7-7, the J call TRBJ1-3; D perhaps matches TRBD1 (5 bases). Germline CDR1 and CDR2: SSHAT and FNYEAQ (reference sequence). CDR3 length: 16 amino acids.

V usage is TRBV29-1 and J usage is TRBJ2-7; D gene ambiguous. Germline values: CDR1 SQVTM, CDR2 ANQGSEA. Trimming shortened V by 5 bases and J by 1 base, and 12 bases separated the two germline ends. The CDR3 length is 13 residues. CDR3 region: CSVSVPTSYEQYF. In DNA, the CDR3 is TGCAGCGTTTCGGTCCCTACTTCCTACGAGCAGTACTTC.

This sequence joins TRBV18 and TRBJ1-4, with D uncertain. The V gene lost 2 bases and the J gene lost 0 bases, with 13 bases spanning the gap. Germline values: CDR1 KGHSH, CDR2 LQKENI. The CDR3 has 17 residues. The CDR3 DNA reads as TGTGCCAGCTCACCAAGGGTCGGAGACGCAACTAATGAAAAACTGTTTTTT. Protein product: CASSPRVGDATNEKLFF.

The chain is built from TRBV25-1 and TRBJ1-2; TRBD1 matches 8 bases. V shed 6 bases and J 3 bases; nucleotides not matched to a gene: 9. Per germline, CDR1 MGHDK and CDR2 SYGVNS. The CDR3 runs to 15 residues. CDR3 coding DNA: TGTGCCAGCAGACCGGACAGGGTCGGCGACTATGGCTACACCTTC. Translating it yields CASRPDRVGDYGYTF.

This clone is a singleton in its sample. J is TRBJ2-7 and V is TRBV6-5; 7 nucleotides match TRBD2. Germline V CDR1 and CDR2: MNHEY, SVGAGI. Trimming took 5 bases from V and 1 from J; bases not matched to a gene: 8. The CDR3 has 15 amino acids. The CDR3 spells CASSTVGGGSYEQYF. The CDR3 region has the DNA TGTGCCAGCAGTACCGTGGGCGGGGGTTCCTACGAGCAGTACTTC.

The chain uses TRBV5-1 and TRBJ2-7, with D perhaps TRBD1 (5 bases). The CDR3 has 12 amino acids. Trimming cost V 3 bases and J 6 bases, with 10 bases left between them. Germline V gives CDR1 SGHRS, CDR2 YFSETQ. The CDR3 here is CASSSRASEQYF. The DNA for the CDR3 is TGCGCCAGCAGCTCCAGGGCTAGCGAGCAGTACTTC.

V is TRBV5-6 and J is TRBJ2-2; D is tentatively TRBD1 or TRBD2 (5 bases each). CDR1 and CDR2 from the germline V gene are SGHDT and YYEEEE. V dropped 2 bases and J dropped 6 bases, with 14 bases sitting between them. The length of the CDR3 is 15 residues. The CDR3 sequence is CASSFTGMGPGELFF. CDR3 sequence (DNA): TGTGCCAGCAGCTTTACCGGGATGGGGCCCGGGGAGCTGTTTTTT.

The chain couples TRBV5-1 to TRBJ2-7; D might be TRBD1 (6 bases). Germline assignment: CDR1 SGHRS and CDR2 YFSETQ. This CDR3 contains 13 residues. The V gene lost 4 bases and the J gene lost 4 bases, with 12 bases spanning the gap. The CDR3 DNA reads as TGCGCCAGCAGCCCTACAAGGGGGTACGAGCAGTACTTC. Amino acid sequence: CASSPTRGYEQYF.

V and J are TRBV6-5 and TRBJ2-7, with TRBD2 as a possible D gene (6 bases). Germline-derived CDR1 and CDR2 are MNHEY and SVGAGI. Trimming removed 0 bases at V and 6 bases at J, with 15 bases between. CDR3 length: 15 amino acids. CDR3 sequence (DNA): TGTGCCAGCAGTTACTCGTCGACGGGAGCAGCCGAGCAGTACTTC. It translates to CASSYSSTGAAEQYF.

As DNA, the CDR3 is TGTGCCAGCAGTTCCAATGAGCAGTTCTTC. Translating it yields CASSSNEQFF. The chain joins TRBV2 to TRBJ2-1; D uncertain. V was trimmed by 5 bases and J by 6 bases, leaving 2 bases between them. Germline CDR1 SNHLY, CDR2 FYNNEI. The CDR3 is 10 residues long. Drawing the rest from reference TRBV2 and TRBJ2-1, the complete variable domain is EPEVTQTPSHQVTQMGQEVILRCVPISNHLYFYWYRQILGQKVEFLVSFYNNEISEKSEIFDDQFSVERPDGSNFTLKIRSTKLEDSAMYFCASSSNEQFFGPGTRLTVL.

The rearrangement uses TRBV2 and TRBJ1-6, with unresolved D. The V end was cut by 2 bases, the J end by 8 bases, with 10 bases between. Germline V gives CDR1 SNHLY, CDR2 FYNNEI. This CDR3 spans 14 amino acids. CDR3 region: CASSERREHSPLHF. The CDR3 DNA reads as TGTGCCAGCAGTGAACGTCGGGAACATTCACCCCTCCACTTT.

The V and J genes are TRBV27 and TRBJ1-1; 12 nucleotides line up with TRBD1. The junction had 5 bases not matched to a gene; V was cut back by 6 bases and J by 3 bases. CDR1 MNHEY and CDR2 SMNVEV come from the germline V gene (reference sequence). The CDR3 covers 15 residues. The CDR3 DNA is TGTGCCAGCAGACCGGGACAGGGGGCCGACACTGAAGCTTTCTTT. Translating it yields CASRPGQGADTEAFF.